The clone carrying this T cell receptor (beta chain) was counted a few times. The V end was cut by 5 bases, the J end by 2 bases, with 15 bases between. This CDR3 comprises 15 residues. Germline CDR1 and CDR2: SGHVS and FQNEAQ. The data belong to a study of blood T cell repertoires in COVID-19. Study-level background: Collection of acute and convalescent COVID-19 samples took place in the United States, Italy and Spain.

Profiling relied on immunoSEQ multiplex PCR, and the TCRdb table lists in-frame clones only, not all of them. The sample records about 330,000 clones, around 87% being singletons. Sequencing used PBMCs or T cells enriched from blood (not recorded which). This TCR derives from a woman in her thirties who had recovered from COVID-19. The chain couples TRBV7-8 to TRBJ1-2, with D maybe TRBD1 (6 bases). CDR3 loop: CASSPRAGVNYGYTF. The DNA for the CDR3 is TGTGCCAGCAGCCCCCGGGCAGGGGTAAACTATGGCTACACCTTC.